Below, one T cell receptor beta chain is given with its context. This clonotype was detected a few times. What antigen it recognizes has not been identified. There are no base qualities to consult, and no much larger clone falls within one base. Library generation was performed with 5' RACE. The reads were generated on an Illumina HiSeq 2500. A second PCR of about 7 to 12 cycles was run with a J-beta primer mix and a sample-barcoded 5' primer. A template-switch 5' adaptor carrying 12 random nucleotides introduced a unique molecular identifier onto each TCR beta cDNA molecule. Each sample yielded at least 3 million CDR3-containing paired-end reads. The Mint cDNA synthesis kit, primed by a TRBC-specific oligonucleotide, was used to synthesize first-strand cDNA from all RNA. Following uracil-DNA glycosylase treatment, all cDNA underwent a first 18-cycle PCR with the universal primers M1SS and BC2_uni_R. In the original analysis: Normalization of each sample was performed by random selection of 1 million high-quality reads, each carrying a distinct molecular identifier. Instead of being binned into consensus sequences, reads that shared molecular identifiers were thrown out. MiTCR, run with a Q25 quality threshold and the strictest error-elimination algorithm, handled CDR3 identification, clonotype clustering and error correction. A nonparametric unseen species model using Euler transformation provided a lower-bound estimate of total TCR beta diversity. TCRdb trimmed public reads at Q25 via fastp, called clones via MiXCR and kept in-frame beta chains. Each CDR3 protein appears once, grouped with its most common genes and DNA. The V and J calls were determined by TCRdb, not by the authors. This sample gives roughly 1.5 million distinct CDR3 sequences in total; 42% of them show up just once. About 4% of the sample comes from the top ten.

The data derive from a study of blood T cells in healthy people across ages (dated by TCRdb to about 2015). For the wider study: In model experiments, template switching captured roughly one uniquely barcoded TCR beta cDNA molecule for every two T cells. Two additional independent replicas of 1 million unique cDNA reads from the same blood draw were analyzed for two donors (one aged 18 to 30 and one aged 80 or older). Donors were grouped into four age groups: young (average about 15 years), middle-aged (around 39), aged (around 56) and long-lived (over 80). To track age-related changes in TCR beta repertoire diversity, the study relied on deep sequencing normalized with unique cDNA molecular identifiers. To avoid experimental bias, donors of different ages were spread randomly across the sequencing lanes.

Systemically healthy Caucasian individuals from Russia, around 38 in total and aged about 6 to 90 years, were included as donors. Each donor gave about 9.2 milliliters of peripheral blood, drawn into EDTA-treated Vacutainer tubes. Ficoll-Paque density-gradient centrifugation was used to isolate PBMCs, with at least 7 million per sample. Total RNA was extracted from PBMCs with Trizol reagent, with at least 5.5 micrograms obtained per sample. Naive CD45RAhigh/CD27high T cell percentages were measured by flow cytometry on a PBMC aliquot from every donor. The investigation overall reported the following: The percentage of naive T cells measured by flow cytometry correlated strongly with observed TCR beta diversity. Estimates of total diversity based on one million sequenced T cells were regarded as lower bounds and as underestimates. As age increased, observed TCR beta diversity per million T cells dropped in a roughly linear way, and a significant reduction was already evident by age about 40. Compared with the aged group, the long-lived group had more naive CD4+ T cells, fewer expanded clones and increased TCR diversity, suggesting age selection. Since profiling was done on bulk unsorted PBMCs, naive and antigen-experienced compartments could not be conclusively compared. Because the CMV infection status of the donors was unknown, age-related changes in expanded clonotypes may potentially have been confounded.

The sequence came from a woman under 30 in good health. The sequenced material came from blood.

The CDR3 amino acid sequence is: CASSLWRLLDYEQYF. Here is the DNA: TGTGCCAGCAGTTTATGGCGACTGCTAGACTACGAGCAGTACTTC. The rearrangement combines TRBV28 with TRBJ2-7; the D gene identity is not certain. The CDR3 goes from the cysteine to the phenylalanine over 15 residues. The retained sequence is limited to the CDR3, 45 bases, with the frame set at the first base. Taken from the germline V gene, the CDR1 and CDR2 loops are MDHEN and SYDVKM. V is reduced by 0 bases and J by 3 bases, leaving a spacing of 12 bases between them.